This TCR beta chain was observed in a study of intratumoral heterogeneity in liver cancer. Describing the broader study: Across the full roughly 14-patient cohort, most patients were male and the median age was almost 65 years. Of the roughly 71 multiregional samples collected from 14 HCC patients in the overall cohort, around 51 were tumoral regions and about 20 were adjacent nontumoral regions. To examine intratumor heterogeneity, the study integrated RNA-seq, DNA sequencing, TCR-seq and SNP array data obtained from multiple regions of hepatocellular carcinoma specimens.

The H label marked samples taken from distinct, geographically separated regions of the hepatocellular carcinoma nodule. All patients had early-stage hepatocellular carcinoma and received no therapy before surgical resection. The sampled areas showed no macroscopic signs of necrosis or hemorrhage. Multiple regions from two patients underwent TCR sequencing (ImmunoSeq). Each frozen resection tissue sample was taken at least 1 cm away from every other sample. Genomic DNA was extracted from bulk tissue using the DNeasy blood and tissue kit. TCR beta chain CDR3 regions were sequenced from genomic DNA using the immunoSEQ assay. Primers annealing to V and J segments amplified rearranged VDJ segments. In the authors' own workflow: The ImmunoSeq Analyzer software was used to calculate clonality and richness metrics. Differentially abundant clones between regions were identified using Fisher's exact test plus a beta-binomial method for added stringency. In TCRdb, the immuneACCESS table is reduced to in-frame sequences with V and J assigned. These tables do not hold every clone; where another copy was compared, an unresolved V gene accounts for under half, and the others remain unexplained. The V and J calls and the clone size are those of that table, but D and trimming were determined from the DNA. The sample has around 2,900 clones on record, 71% of them singletons. The top ten constitute around 42% of the sample.

Overall study outcomes, separate from this receptor: Within each sequenced patient, no significant difference in overall T cell clonality was found between tumor regions. A relatively low patient number and under-sampled tumor-infiltrating lymphocyte representation were acknowledged by the authors as limitations. Tumor region a in each sequenced patient had significantly more unique T-cell clonal expansions than region b. According to the report, TCR sequencing confirmed the RNA-seq-based estimates of regional differences in tumor-infiltrating lymphocyte burden.

With regard to this clone: Its antigen is not yet known. Base qualities are not provided; no much larger clone lies one nucleotide away.

This clonotype was sampled from a woman between 65 and 79 years old with hepatocellular carcinoma. Sample: tumor tissue, taken before any cancer treatment.

DNA sequence: TGTGCCAGCAGCTTAGGGATGGGAGCAACCAACACTGAAGCTTTCTTT. It translates as CASSLGMGATNTEAFF. This sequence uses TRBV11-2 and TRBJ1-1, with no reliable assignment of the D segment. The CDR3 numbers 16 residues from cysteine through phenylalanine. Just the 48-base CDR3 DNA is kept, in frame starting at base 1. Relative to germline, V is 1 base shorter and J is 2 bases shorter, with 14 bases between their ends. CDR1 and CDR2, per the germline V gene, are SGHAT and FQNNGV.